Below, one T cell receptor (beta chain) is given with its context. Its target is unknown. Sequencing was preceded by expansion of antigen-specific CD4+ T cells with viral peptide pools in the ViraFEST assay. The culture ran for around ten days before CD4+ T cells were isolated. Every participant took two doses of the BNT162b2 or mRNA-1273 vaccine. IL-2 medium was substituted for half the medium on days 3 and 7. The data are from a study of vaccination effects on CD4 cells after COVID-19. Looking at the study overall: Post-vaccine sampling took place a median of 72 days after the second dose. Findings and limits, study-wide: Marked clonal contraction of infection- and vaccine-induced clones was seen late after vaccination. Cross-reactivity with common cold coronaviruses was shown by only 1 of 255 vaccine-induced clones in healthy vaccinees.

The length of the CDR3 is 15 residues. Per the germline V gene, CDR1 is GTSNPN and CDR2 is SVGIG (reference sequence). The germline V and J ends were trimmed by 0 bases and 0 bases, with 11 bases remaining between them. This table comes from immunoSEQ multiplex PCR, and its TCRdb copy is limited to in-frame clones, with some not included. This sample has around 67,000 clones, with roughly four fifths found just once. The input for sequencing was CD4+ T cells from PBMCs cultured with HCoV-229E spike peptides, taken after COVID-19 vaccination. V is TRBV30 and J is TRBJ2-5; D perhaps matches TRBD2 (6 bases). The receptor's source is a human donor who received a COVID-19 vaccine. CDR3 residues: CAWSVGSGNQETQYF. CDR3 nucleotides: TGTGCCTGGAGTGTAGGTAGCGGTAACCAAGAGACCCAGTACTTC.